This T cell receptor beta chain derives from a study of cytomegalovirus exposure and HLA in healthy donors. PCR amplification relied on 60 Vbeta primers (plus 13 Jbeta primers). Only in-frame clones appear in the TCRdb table, and some are missing; sequencing was by immunoSEQ multiplex PCR. Of about 160,000 clones in the sample, roughly 84% were seen once. The specimen was PBMCs. This clonotype was sampled from a man aged 50 to 59 in good health and CMV-seropositive.

DNA for the CDR3: TGTGCCAGCACCCTAGATCCCTCAAATTCACCCCTCCACTTT. Its protein product is CASTLDPSNSPLHF. V and J are TRBV6-1 and TRBJ1-6; D not certain. CDR1 and CDR2 from the germline V gene are MNHNS and SASEGT. Trimming left V 7 bases short and J 7 bases short, with 14 bases between. The CDR3 is 14 amino acids.